A selection of T cell receptor beta chains follows, all from one sample in a study of shared clonotypes between healthy human individuals. Some clones are missing from TCRdb's copy, which holds only in-frame ones; the method was immunoSEQ multiplex PCR. The sample yields approximately 940,000 clones, approximately 80% seen once. The sample consisted of memory CD4+ T cells sorted from blood. Receptors originate from a young man in good health. Both conserved end residues are part of each CDR3. The D gene is left open where the match is weak. For some rows the clone size is stated as once, few or many, or as a class when expanded; others skip it.

once | TRBJ1-4 | TRBV6-1 | NA | TGTGCCAGCAGCCTTATCACAGGGAATGAAAAACTGTTTTTT | CASSLITGNEKLFF
once | TRBJ2-2 | TRBV5-1 | TRBD1 | TGCGCCAGCAGCTTGGCCGGACAGGGGGCCGGGGAGCTGTTTTTT | CASSLAGQGAGELFF
NA | TRBJ2-3 | TRBV9 | TRBD2 | TGTGCCAGCAGCGTAGCCCCGAGCGGGGGGGTAGATACGCAGTATTTT | CASSVAPSGGVDTQYF
once | TRBJ2-7 | TRBV25-1 | TRBD2 | TGTGCCAGCAGTGACAGCGGGGGGGGACGCGAGCAGTACTTC | CASSDSGGGREQYF
NA | TRBJ2-7 | TRBV7-2 | NA | TGTGCCAGCAGCTTCGACAGGAAGAGCTCCTACGAGCAGTACTTC | CASSFDRKSSYEQYF
NA | TRBJ1-5 | TRBV7-2 | NA | TGTGCCAGCAGCCCGGGGAGGGTCAATCAGCCCCAGCATTTT | CASSPGRVNQPQHF
few | TRBJ1-2 | TRBV4-3 | TRBD1 | TGCGCCAGCAGCCAACCGGACAGGGGTTATGGCTACACCTTC | CASSQPDRGYGYTF
NA | TRBJ2-1 | TRBV5-4 | TRBD1 | TGTGCCAGCAGCCCTGTAGACAGGGCTACCGAGCAGTTCTTC | CASSPVDRATEQFF
NA | TRBJ1-5 | TRBV7-9 | NA | TGTGCCAGCAGCTCCCAGGGTAGCAATCAGCCCCAGCATTTT | CASSSQGSNQPQHF
NA | TRBJ1-2 | TRBV29-1 | NA | TGCAGCGCAACAGGGATCGGGGACTATGGCTACACCTTC | CSATGIGDYGYTF
NA | TRBJ2-1 | TRBV18 | NA | TGTGCCAGCTCCTACTACCGGGGGAATGAGCAGTTCTTC | CASSYYRGNEQFF
NA | TRBJ2-2 | TRBV18 | TRBD1 | TGTGCCACCCGACAGGGGAACACCGGGGAGCTGTTTTTT | CATRQGNTGELFF
NA | TRBJ2-7 | TRBV5-1 | NA | TGCGCCAGCAGCTTGGGAGGGCAGGGCTACGAGCAGTACTTC | CASSLGGQGYEQYF
few | TRBJ1-1 | TRBV30 | NA | TGTGCCTGGAGAGGGCAGGAGAACACTGAAGCTTTCTTT | CAWRGQENTEAFF
NA | TRBJ1-2 | TRBV4-3 | NA | TGCGCCAGCAGCCAAGATGGGTGGACAGAAGTCTACACCTTC | CASSQDGWTEVYTF
NA | TRBJ2-1 | TRBV5-4 | NA | TGTGCCAGCAGCTCGTCCCGGGGCAATGAGCAGTTCTTC | CASSSSRGNEQFF
NA | TRBJ2-3 | TRBV6-4 | NA | TGTGCCAGCAGTATTTTTCGGGAGAGTACGCAGTATTTT | CASSIFRESTQYF
few | TRBJ1-2 | TRBV7-2 | TRBD1 | TGTGCCAGCAGCCCACAGGGGGCCGATGGCTACACCTTC | CASSPQGADGYTF
NA | TRBJ2-5 | TRBV2 | NA | TGTGCCAGCAAAAGGGAGCAAGAGACCCAGTACTTC | CASKREQETQYF
NA | TRBJ2-7 | TRBV4-1 | NA | TGCGCCAGCAGCCAAGATCTCTCCGTAAGCTCCTACGAGCAGTACTTC | CASSQDLSVSSYEQYF
NA | TRBJ1-3 | TRBV4-1 | NA | TGCGCCAGCAGCCAAGAGGGTGGCGGGTCGCTTGGAAACACCATATATTTT | CASSQEGGGSLGNTIYF
NA | TRBJ2-7 | TRBV6-5 | NA | TGTGCCAGCAGTTACCGGGGGACGGGGATCGAGCAGTACTTC | CASSYRGTGIEQYF
NA | TRBJ2-3 | TRBV6-1 | NA | TGTGCCAGCACGGGAAGCACAGATACGCAGTATTTT | CASTGSTDTQYF
NA | TRBJ2-3 | TRBV18 | NA | TGTGCCAGCTCACCTCCCTCGACGGCCTACACAGATACGCAGTATTTT | CASSPPSTAYTDTQYF
once | TRBJ2-7 | TRBV28 | TRBD2 | TGTGCCAGCAGTTCACTAGCGGGGGGAATCTACGAGCAGTACTTC | CASSSLAGGIYEQYF
NA | TRBJ2-3 | TRBV7-9 | TRBD2 | TGTGCCAGCAGCTTAGATAGCGGGGGGCCTAGCACAGATACGCAGTATTTT | CASSLDSGGPSTDTQYF
NA | TRBJ1-1 | TRBV7-9 | NA | TGTGCCAGCAGCCACAACGGGGCACCCTCGGGAGCTTTCTTT | CASSHNGAPSGAFF
NA | TRBJ2-6 | TRBV28 | TRBD1 | TGTGCCAGCAGTTCCCCCGGGACAGGGGGCGGGGCCAACGTCCTGACTTTC | CASSSPGTGGGANVLTF
NA | TRBJ1-2 | TRBV9 | NA | TGTGCCGTGCGGGGGCTTGGCTATGGCTACACCTTC | CAVRGLGYGYTF
NA | TRBJ2-1 | TRBV6-6 | TRBD2 | TGTGCCAGCTACGGCGGGAGCTCCTACAATGAGCAGTTCTTC | CASYGGSSYNEQFF
NA | TRBJ1-6 | TRBV30 | NA | TGTGCCTGGGGATCCGACCAGGGCCGAGGGTCACCCCTCCACTTT | CAWGSDQGRGSPLHF
NA | TRBJ2-1 | TRBV19 | TRBD2 | TGTGCCAGTAGTATCGCTAGCGGGGTCTATGAGCAGTTCTTC | CASSIASGVYEQFF
NA | TRBJ2-7 | TRBV25-1 | TRBD1 | TGTGCCAGCAGTGATACGAGGACAGGGCGAGGGTACGAGCAGTACTTC | CASSDTRTGRGYEQYF
many | TRBJ1-5 | TRBV4-1 | NA | TGCGCCAGCAGCCAACCACGGCTGGGCAATCAGCCCCAGCATTTT | CASSQPRLGNQPQHF
NA | TRBJ2-7 | TRBV29-1 | NA | TGCAGCGCCCTTCTATCCTACGAGCAGTACTTC | CSALLSYEQYF
NA | TRBJ1-4 | TRBV14 | NA | TGTGCCAGCAGCCAGGGTAGAAATGAAAAACTGTTTTTT | CASSQGRNEKLFF
once | TRBJ2-7 | TRBV2 | TRBD1 | TGTGCCAGCCGTAGGGGGCGGGAGCAGTACTTC | CASRRGREQYF
once | TRBJ2-5 | TRBV4-2 | TRBD2 | TGTGCCAGCAGCCAACAAGGGACTAGCGGGGGCCCCGGGAGACAAGAGACCCAGTACTTC | CASSQQGTSGGPGRQETQYF
NA | TRBJ2-5 | TRBV5-1 | NA | TGCGCCAGCAGCTTGTCGGGCAGCTCTCCGGCGGAGACCCAGTACTTC | CASSLSGSSPAETQYF
once | TRBJ1-1 | TRBV2 | TRBD1 | TGTGCCAGCTACTCCCCCGACAGGGGGTACACTGAAGCTTTCTTT | CASYSPDRGYTEAFF
NA | TRBJ2-3 | TRBV5-1 | TRBD2 | TGCGCCAGCAGTCCGAAAACTAGCGGGCAGGCAGATACGCAGTATTTT | CASSPKTSGQADTQYF
NA | TRBJ1-6 | TRBV14 | NA | TGTGCCAGCAGCCAAGAGAAGGGTTGGTACTCACCCCTCCACTTT | CASSQEKGWYSPLHF
NA | TRBJ1-1 | TRBV6-5 | TRBD1 | TGTGCCAGCAGTTACTCGGACAGGGGGCCCACTGAAGCTTTCTTT | CASSYSDRGPTEAFF
NA | TRBJ2-5 | TRBV18 | NA | TGTGCCAGCTCCGATACGGGGGATGGGAAGACCCAGTACTTC | CASSDTGDGKTQYF
NA | TRBJ1-4 | TRBV7-9 | NA | TGTGCCAGCAGCTTAGGAGGAGGCTCTTCTAATGAAAAACTGTTTTTT | CASSLGGGSSNEKLFF
NA | TRBJ2-1 | TRBV7-9 | NA | TGTGCCAGCAGCTTCGGACTCAATAATGAGCAGTTCTTC | CASSFGLNNEQFF
many | TRBJ1-1 | TRBV2 | NA | TGTGCCAGCAGTGCTAGGGTGGAAGCTTTCTTT | CASSARVEAFF
NA | TRBJ2-7 | TRBV20-1 | NA | TGCAGTGCTAGTAGGCAGTCCGAGCAGTACTTC | CSASRQSEQYF
NA | TRBJ1-6 | TRBV10-2 | NA | TGCGCCAGCAGTGATAGGAGCTCCTATAATTCACCCCTCCACTTT | CASSDRSSYNSPLHF
NA | TRBJ2-7 | TRBV4-2 | TRBD2 | TGTGCCAGCAGCCCAGCAAGCGGGGATTCCTACGAGCAGTACTTC | CASSPASGDSYEQYF
NA | TRBJ2-5 | TRBV5-4 | NA | TGTGCCAGCAGCTTATCGTCAGGGCTGGGGACCCAGTACTTC | CASSLSSGLGTQYF